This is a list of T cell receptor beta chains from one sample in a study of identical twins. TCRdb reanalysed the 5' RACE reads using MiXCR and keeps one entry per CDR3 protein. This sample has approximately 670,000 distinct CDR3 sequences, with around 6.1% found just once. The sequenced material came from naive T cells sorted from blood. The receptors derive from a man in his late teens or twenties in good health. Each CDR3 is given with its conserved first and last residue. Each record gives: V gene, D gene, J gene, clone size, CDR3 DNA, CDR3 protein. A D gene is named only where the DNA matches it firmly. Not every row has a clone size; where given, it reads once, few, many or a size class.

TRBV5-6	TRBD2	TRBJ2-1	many	TGTGCCAGCAGCTTGCTCGGCGGGAGTGGGACGAATGAGCAGTTCTTC	CASSLLGGSGTNEQFF
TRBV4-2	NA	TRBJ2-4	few	TGTGCCAGCAGCCAAGGGGGCGGAACCACCAAAAACATTCAGTACTTC	CASSQGGGTTKNIQYF
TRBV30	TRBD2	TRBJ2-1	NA	TGTGCCTGGAGTCCCCGACTAGCGGGAGCCAGTGAGCAGTTCTTC	CAWSPRLAGASEQFF
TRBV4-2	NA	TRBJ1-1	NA	TGTGCCAGCAGCCGGGGACGGCTGAACACTGAAGCTTTCTTT	CASSRGRLNTEAFF
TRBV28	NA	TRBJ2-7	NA	TGTGCCAGCCGTTTTGGGGGAGTTAGCGAGCAGTACTTC	CASRFGGVSEQYF
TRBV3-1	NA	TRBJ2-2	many	TGTGCCAGCAGCCAACTCCCGGAGTCGGGCGGGGAGCTGTTTTTT	CASSQLPESGGELFF
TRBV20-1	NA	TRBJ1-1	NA	TGCAGTGCTAGACAATCAGGGATTGGGAACACTGAAGCTTTCTTT	CSARQSGIGNTEAFF
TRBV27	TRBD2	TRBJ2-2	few	TGTGCCAGCAGTTTGTGGGCCCCGACTAGCGGGAGGGCCATCGGGGAGCTGTTTTTT	CASSLWAPTSGRAIGELFF
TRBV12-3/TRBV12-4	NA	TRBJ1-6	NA	TGTGCCAGCAGTTTCGACCGGGCTCTAAACAAGTCACCCCTCCACTTT	CASSFDRALNKSPLHF
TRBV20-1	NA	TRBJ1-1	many	TGCAGTGCCCGGCCCCCAGTTACACTGAACACTGAAGCTTTCTTT	CSARPPVTLNTEAFF
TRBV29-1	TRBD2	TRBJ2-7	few	TGCAGCGTTGCCTCTAGCGGGAGGGCCTACGAGCAGTACTTC	CSVASSGRAYEQYF
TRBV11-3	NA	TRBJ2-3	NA	TGTGCCAGCACCCGCCGGCTTCCAGATACGCAGTATTTT	CASTRRLPDTQYF
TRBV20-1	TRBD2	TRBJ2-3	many	TGCAGTGCTAGAGGGGGGTTGACAGCGGGAGCAGATACGCAGTATTTT	CSARGGLTAGADTQYF
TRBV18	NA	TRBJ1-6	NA	TGTGCCAGCTCACCGGGGCAATCACCCCTCCACTTT	CASSPGQSPLHF
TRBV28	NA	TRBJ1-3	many	TGTGCCAGCAGTTTATCCTTCCTAAAGAGATCTGGAAACACCATATATTTT	CASSLSFLKRSGNTIYF
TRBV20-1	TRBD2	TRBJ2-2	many	TGCAGTGCTAGATCGAGCGGGAGCGGGGAGCTGTTTTTT	CSARSSGSGELFF
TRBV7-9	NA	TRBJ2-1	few	TGTGCCAGCAGACTGGGCCGAGAGCAGTTCTTC	CASRLGREQFF
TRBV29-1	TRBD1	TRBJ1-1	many	TGCAGCGTTGAAGAGGCGGGTATCAGGGGGAAGGGGAACACTGAAGCTTTCTTT	CSVEEAGIRGKGNTEAFF
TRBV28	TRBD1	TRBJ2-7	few	TGTGCCAGCAGTGGGACAGGGGGCCGGGACGAGCAGTACTTC	CASSGTGGRDEQYF
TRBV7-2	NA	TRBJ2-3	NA	TGTGCCAGCAGCACTCGAAGGGTCGCAGATACGCAGTATTTT	CASSTRRVADTQYF
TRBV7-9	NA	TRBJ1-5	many	TGTGCCAGCAGCTTAGAGGGAACAGTCAATCAGCCCCAGCATTTT	CASSLEGTVNQPQHF
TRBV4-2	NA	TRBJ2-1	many	TGTGCCAGCAGCCACCCCTCGGGGGAGCAGTTCTTC	CASSHPSGEQFF
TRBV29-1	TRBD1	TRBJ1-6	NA	TGCAGCGTCCTGGAAAGGGGGCATTCACCCCTCCACTTT	CSVLERGHSPLHF
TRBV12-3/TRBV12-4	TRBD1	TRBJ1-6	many	TGTGCCAGCAGGGGGACAGAGAATTCACCCCTCCACTTT	CASRGTENSPLHF
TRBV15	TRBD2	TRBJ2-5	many	TGTGCCACCAGCAGAGATATTCGACTAGCGGGAGGGCAAGAGACCCAGTACTTC	CATSRDIRLAGGQETQYF
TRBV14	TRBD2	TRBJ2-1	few	TGTGCCAGCAGCCAGCTAACTAGCGGGAGCTCCTACAATGAGCAGTTCTTC	CASSQLTSGSSYNEQFF
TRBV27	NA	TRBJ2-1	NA	TGTGCCAGCAGTTTTCTAGCGAGGGGAAATGAGCAGTTCTTC	CASSFLARGNEQFF
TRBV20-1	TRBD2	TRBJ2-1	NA	TGCAGTGCTAGAGATCAAGGCGGGAGGGTAAAGGAGCAGTTCTTC	CSARDQGGRVKEQFF
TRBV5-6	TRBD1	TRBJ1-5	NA	TGTGCCAGCAGCTCCAGGACAGGACTTCAGCCCCAGCATTTT	CASSSRTGLQPQHF
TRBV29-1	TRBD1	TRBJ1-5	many	TGCAGCGTTGGGGGACAGGGTGATCAGCCCCAGCATTTT	CSVGGQGDQPQHF
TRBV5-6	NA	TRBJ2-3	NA	TGTGCCAGCAGCGACCGGGTCCCGGACTCAGATACGCAGTATTTT	CASSDRVPDSDTQYF
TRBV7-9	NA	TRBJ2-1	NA	TGTGCCAGCAGCTTAGTGGAGAGCTCCTACAATGAGCAGTTCTTC	CASSLVESSYNEQFF
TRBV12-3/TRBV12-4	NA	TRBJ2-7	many	TGTGCCAGCAGGACGGAATCCTACGAGCAGTACTTC	CASRTESYEQYF
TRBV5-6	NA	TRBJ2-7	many	TGTGCCAGCAGCTTGTGGCCGTTCTCCTACGAGCAGTACTTC	CASSLWPFSYEQYF
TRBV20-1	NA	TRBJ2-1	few	TGCAGTGCTAGAGACGTGCACGGCCACAATGAGCAGTTCTTC	CSARDVHGHNEQFF
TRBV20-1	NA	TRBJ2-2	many	TGCAGTCCAAGGGATCTGGGCACCGGGGAGCTGTTTTTT	CSPRDLGTGELFF
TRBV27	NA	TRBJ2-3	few	TGTGCCAGCAGTCTCTACAGGGGGGGTCCAGATACGCAGTATTTT	CASSLYRGGPDTQYF
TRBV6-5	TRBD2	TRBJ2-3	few	TGTGCCAGCAGTCACCAACTAGCGGGAGGGCCCTCCACGCAGTATTTT	CASSHQLAGGPSTQYF
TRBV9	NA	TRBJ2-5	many	TGTGCCAGCAGCGTAGAGATGGGATCACAAGAGACCCCGTACTTC	CASSVEMGSQETPYF
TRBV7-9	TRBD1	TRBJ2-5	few	TGTGCCAGCAGTGGGACAGGGGGCACAGAGACCCAGTACTTC	CASSGTGGTETQYF
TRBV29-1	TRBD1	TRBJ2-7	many	TGCAGCGTGGGAACTAGACAGGGGGTACCCTACGAGCAGTACTTC	CSVGTRQGVPYEQYF
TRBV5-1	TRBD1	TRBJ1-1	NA	TGCGCCAGCAGCCAAACCGGGACAGGGGTGATCGCTTTCTTT	CASSQTGTGVIAFF
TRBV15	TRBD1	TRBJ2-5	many	TGTGCCACCAGCAGAGATTTTGGACAGGGAGAGACCCAGTACTTC	CATSRDFGQGETQYF
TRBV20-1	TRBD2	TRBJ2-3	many	TGCAGTGCTAGAGACCCCTGGACTAGCGGGAGTACAGATACGCAGTATTTT	CSARDPWTSGSTDTQYF
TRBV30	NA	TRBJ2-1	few	TGTGCCTGGAGTCCGGCAAGCAATGAGCAGTTCTTC	CAWSPASNEQFF
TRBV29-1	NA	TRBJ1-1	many	TGCAGCGTTGAGGACCACCGGGCGGGAACTGAAGCTTTCTTT	CSVEDHRAGTEAFF
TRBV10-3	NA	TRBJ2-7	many	TGTGCCATCAGTGAGAGGCTGGCCTACGAGCAGTACTTC	CAISERLAYEQYF
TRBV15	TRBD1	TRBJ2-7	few	TGTGCCACCAGCAGAGATGGTCAGGGGGACGAGCAGTACTTC	CATSRDGQGDEQYF
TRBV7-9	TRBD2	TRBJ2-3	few	TGTGCCAGCCATCAGTTACCGGGACTAGCGGGAGTTGATACGCAGTATTTT	CASHQLPGLAGVDTQYF
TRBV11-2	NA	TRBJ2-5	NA	TGTGCCAGCAGCTTAGGCAGTGGGTTGGAGACCCAGTACTTC	CASSLGSGLETQYF
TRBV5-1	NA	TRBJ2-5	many	TGCGCCAGCAGCTTGGGGGAAAAAGAGACCCAGTACTTC	CASSLGEKETQYF
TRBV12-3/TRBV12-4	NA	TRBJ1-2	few	TGTGCCAGCAGTTATGTCTATGGCTACACCTTC	CASSYVYGYTF
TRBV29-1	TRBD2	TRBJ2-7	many	TGCAGCGTTGATCCGGGACTAGGTTTCGGCGAGCAGTACTTC	CSVDPGLGFGEQYF
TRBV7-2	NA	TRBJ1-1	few	TGTGCCAGCAGCCCCCCGGGGGTCGGCACTGAAGCTTTCTTT	CASSPPGVGTEAFF
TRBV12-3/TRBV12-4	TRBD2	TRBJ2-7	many	TGTGCCAGCAGTTTAGGACTAGCGACCTACGAGCAGTACTTC	CASSLGLATYEQYF
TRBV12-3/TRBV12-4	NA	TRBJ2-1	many	TGTGCCAGCAGCCCGAATCGTTACAATGAGCAGTTCTTC	CASSPNRYNEQFF
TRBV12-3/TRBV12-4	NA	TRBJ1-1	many	TGTGCCAGCAGTTTATCGGTATTGAACACTGAAGCTTTCTTT	CASSLSVLNTEAFF
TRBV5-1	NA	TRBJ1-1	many	TGCGCCAGCAGCTTGGATGAAGGCGCTGGGAACACTGAAGCTTTCTTT	CASSLDEGAGNTEAFF
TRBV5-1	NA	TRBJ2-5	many	TGCGCCAGCAGCTTGGCCGGGAACAAACCCTTTCAAGAGACCCAGTACTTC	CASSLAGNKPFQETQYF
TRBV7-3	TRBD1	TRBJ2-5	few	TGTGCCAGCAGCTGGACAGGGGTCGGGGGGGAGACCCAGTACTTC	CASSWTGVGGETQYF